The TCR beta chain described here comes from a study of blood T cell repertoires in COVID-19. Background on the study: COVID-19 samples, acute and convalescent, were from the United States, Italy and Spain.

This clone has a handful of counts. The repertoire was sequenced with immunoSEQ multiplex PCR; TCRdb's copy has only in-frame clones and lacks some. The repertoire holds fewer than 200,000 clones, with 86% as singletons. The sequencing input was PBMCs or T cells enriched from blood (not recorded which). The source is a middle-aged woman in a cohort exposed to, infected with or recovered from COVID-19 (not recorded which).

The CDR3 coding sequence is TGTGCCAGCAGCTTTTGCTGTCGACAGGTAATGCCCCTCCACTTT. It encodes CASSFCCRQVMPLHF. V is TRBV11-3 and J is TRBJ1-6, with a weak D call TRBD1 (6 bases). There are 15 residues in the CDR3. CDR1 is SGHNT and CDR2 is YENEEA in the germline V gene. The V gene lost 3 bases and the J gene lost 13 bases, with 19 bases spanning the gap.